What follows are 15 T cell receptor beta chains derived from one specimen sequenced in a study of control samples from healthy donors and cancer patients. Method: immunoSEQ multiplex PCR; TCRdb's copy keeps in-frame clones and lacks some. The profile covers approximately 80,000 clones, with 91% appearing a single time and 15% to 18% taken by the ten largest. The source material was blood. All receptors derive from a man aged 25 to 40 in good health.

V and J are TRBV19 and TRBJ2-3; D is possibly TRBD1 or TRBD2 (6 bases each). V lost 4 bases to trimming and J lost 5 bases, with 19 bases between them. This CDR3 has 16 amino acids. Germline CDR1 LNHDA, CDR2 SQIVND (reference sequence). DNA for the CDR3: TGTGCCAGTAGTAAAAATGGGGGGCAGGCGGTAGATACGCAGTATTTT. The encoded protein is CASSKNGGQAVDTQYF.

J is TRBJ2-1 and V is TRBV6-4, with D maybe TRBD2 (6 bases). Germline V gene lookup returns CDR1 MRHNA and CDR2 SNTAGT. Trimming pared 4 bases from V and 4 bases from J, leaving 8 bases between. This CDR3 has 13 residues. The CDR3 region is CASSGEVYNEQFF. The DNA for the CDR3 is TGTGCCAGCAGTGGGGAGGTTTACAATGAGCAGTTCTTC.

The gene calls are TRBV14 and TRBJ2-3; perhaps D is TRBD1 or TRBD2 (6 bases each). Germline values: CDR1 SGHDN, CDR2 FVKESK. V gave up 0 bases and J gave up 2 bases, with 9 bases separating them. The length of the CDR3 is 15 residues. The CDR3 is CASSQEWGATDTQYF. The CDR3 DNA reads TGTGCCAGCAGCCAAGAGTGGGGGGCCACAGATACGCAGTATTTT.

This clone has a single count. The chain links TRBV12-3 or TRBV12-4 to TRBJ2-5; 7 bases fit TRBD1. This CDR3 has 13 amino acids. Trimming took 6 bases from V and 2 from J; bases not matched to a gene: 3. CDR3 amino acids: CASSSGGQETQYF. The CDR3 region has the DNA TGTGCCAGCAGCTCAGGGGGTCAAGAGACCCAGTACTTC.

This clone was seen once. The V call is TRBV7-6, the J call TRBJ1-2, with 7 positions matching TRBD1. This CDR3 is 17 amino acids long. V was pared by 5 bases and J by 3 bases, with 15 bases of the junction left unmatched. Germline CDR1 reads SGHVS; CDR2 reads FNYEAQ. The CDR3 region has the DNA TGTGCCAGCAGCCCATATCAGAGACAGGGAGGGGACTATGGCTACACCTTC. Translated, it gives CASSPYQRQGGDYGYTF.

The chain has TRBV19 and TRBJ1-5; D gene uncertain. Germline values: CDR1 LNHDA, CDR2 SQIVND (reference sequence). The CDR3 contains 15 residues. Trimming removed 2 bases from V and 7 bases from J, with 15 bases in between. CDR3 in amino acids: CASSINNGKGQPQHF. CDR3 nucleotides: TGTGCCAGTAGTATAAACAACGGAAAGGGACAGCCCCAGCATTTT.

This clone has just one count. In nucleotides, the CDR3 is TGTGCCACTAGGGGGACAAAATATCAGCCCCAGCATTTT. Translation gives CATRGTKYQPQHF. The rearrangement uses TRBV2 and TRBJ1-5; D might be TRBD1 (6 bases). The V end was cut by 10 bases, the J end by 5 bases, with 15 bases between. The length of the CDR3 is 13 residues. CDR1 and CDR2 from the germline V gene are SNHLY and FYNNEI.

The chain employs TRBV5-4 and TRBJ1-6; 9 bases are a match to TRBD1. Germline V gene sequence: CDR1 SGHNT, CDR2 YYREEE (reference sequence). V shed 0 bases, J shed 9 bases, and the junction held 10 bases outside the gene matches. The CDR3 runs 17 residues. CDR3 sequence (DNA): TGTGCCAGCAGCTTGGCGTCCCCGGGACAGGGAAGTTCACCCCTCCACTTT. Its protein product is CASSLASPGQGSSPLHF.

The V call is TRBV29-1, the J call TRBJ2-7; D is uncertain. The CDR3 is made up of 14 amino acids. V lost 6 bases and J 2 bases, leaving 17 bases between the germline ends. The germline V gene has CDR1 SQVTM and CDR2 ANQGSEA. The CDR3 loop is CSVASGMETYEQYF. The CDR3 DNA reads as TGCAGCGTCGCCAGTGGAATGGAAACCTACGAGCAGTACTTC.

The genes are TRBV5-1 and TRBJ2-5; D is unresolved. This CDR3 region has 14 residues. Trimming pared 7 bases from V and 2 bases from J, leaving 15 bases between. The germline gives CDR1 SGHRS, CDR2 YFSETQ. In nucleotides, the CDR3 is TGCGCCAGCGCCCCGTTAGGCAGGCAAGAGACCCAGTACTTC. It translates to CASAPLGRQETQYF.

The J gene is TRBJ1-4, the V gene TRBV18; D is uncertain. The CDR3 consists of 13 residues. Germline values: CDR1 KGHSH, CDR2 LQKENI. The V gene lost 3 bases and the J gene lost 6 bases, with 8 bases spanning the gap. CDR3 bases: TGTGCCAGCTCACCCATTGGGGATGAAAAACTGTTTTTT. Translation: CASSPIGDEKLFF. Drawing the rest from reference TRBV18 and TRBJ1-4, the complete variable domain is NAGVMQNPRHLVRRRGQEARLRCSPMKGHSHVYWYRQLPEEGLKFMVYLQKENIIDESGMPKERFSAEFPKEGPSILRIQQVVRGDSAAYFCASSPIGDEKLFFGSGTQLSVL.

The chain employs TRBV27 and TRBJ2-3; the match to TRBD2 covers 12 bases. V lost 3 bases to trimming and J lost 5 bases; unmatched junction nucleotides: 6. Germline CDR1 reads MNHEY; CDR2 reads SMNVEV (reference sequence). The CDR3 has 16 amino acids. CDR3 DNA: TGTGCCAGCAGTTTGAGGACTAGCGGGGCTCAAGATACGCAGTATTTT. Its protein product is CASSLRTSGAQDTQYF.

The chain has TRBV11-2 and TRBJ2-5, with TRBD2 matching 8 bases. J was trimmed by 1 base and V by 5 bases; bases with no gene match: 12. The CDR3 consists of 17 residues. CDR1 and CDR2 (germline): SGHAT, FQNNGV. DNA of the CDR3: TGTGCCAGCAGCCCGACCACCTCGCGGGGGGTCCAAGAGACCCAGTACTTC. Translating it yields CASSPTTSRGVQETQYF.

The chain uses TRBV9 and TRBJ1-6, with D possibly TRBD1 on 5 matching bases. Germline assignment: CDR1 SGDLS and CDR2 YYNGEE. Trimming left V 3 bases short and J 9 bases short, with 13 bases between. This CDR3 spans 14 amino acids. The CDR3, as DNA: TGTGCCAGCAGCGCCGCGGGGGGGGGTTCACCCCTCCACTTT. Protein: CASSAAGGGSPLHF.

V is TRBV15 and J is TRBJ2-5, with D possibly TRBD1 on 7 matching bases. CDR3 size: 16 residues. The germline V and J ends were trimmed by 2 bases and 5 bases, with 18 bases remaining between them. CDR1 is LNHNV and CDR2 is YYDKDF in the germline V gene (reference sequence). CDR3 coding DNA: TGTGCCACCAGCAGATTGACAGGGAATGGAGGGGAGACCCAGTACTTC. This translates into CATSRLTGNGGETQYF.